The 3 T cell receptor beta chains given below trace back to one sample, sequenced in a study of cytomegalovirus exposure and HLA in healthy donors. With 60 Vbeta and 13 Jbeta primers, the PCR was carried out. The protocol was immunoSEQ multiplex PCR, while the TCRdb copy is restricted to in-frame clones and leaves out a portion. The table lists 90,000 to 120,000 clones, 65% to 80% of them singletons. The source material was PBMCs. Receptors were obtained from a male donor in good health and CMV-seronegative.

This clone has a single count. The chain couples TRBV5-8 to TRBJ2-7; TRBD1 is a possible D gene (5 bases). The CDR3 has 14 residues. Trimming left V 1 base short and J 12 bases short, with 20 bases between. Germline values: CDR1 SGHTS, CDR2 YDEGEE. The CDR3 region has the DNA TGTGCCAGCAGCTTGAAGGGGCCCTCCACAGCTTGGTACTTC. Encoded protein: CASSLKGPSTAWYF.

V is TRBV27 and J is TRBJ2-7, with 10 bases identical to TRBD2. Germline V gene lookup returns CDR1 MNHEY and CDR2 SMNVEV (reference sequence). The CDR3 is 14 residues long. The V gene end was trimmed by 3 bases and the J gene end by 6 bases; junction bases not matched to a gene: 5. CDR3 amino acids: CASSFSTSGTEQYF. CDR3 in DNA: TGTGCCAGCAGTTTTTCCACTAGCGGGACCGAGCAGTACTTC.

The chain uses TRBV28 and TRBJ1-6; 7 positions agree with TRBD1. The V and J ends lost 5 bases and 7 bases, in that order; junction bases with no gene match: 8. This CDR3 has 15 amino acids. From germline, CDR1 is MDHEN and CDR2 SYDVKM. The CDR3 DNA follows: TGTGCCAGCAGTCCCGGGGACAGTAGAAATTCACCCCTCCACTTT. Amino acids: CASSPGDSRNSPLHF. The full variable domain, its missing parts supplied by reference TRBV28 and TRBJ1-6, is DVKVTQSSRYLVKRTGEKVFLECVQDMDHENMFWYRQDPGLGLRLIYFSYDVKMKEKGDIPEGYSVSREKKERFSLILESASTNQTSMYLCASSPGDSRNSPLHFGNGTRLTVT.